These 14 T cell receptor beta chains were all obtained from the same sample, sequenced in a study of tumor-infiltrating lymphocytes in glioblastoma multiforme. Three nested ARM-PCR rounds with V-beta and C-beta primers built TCRB libraries. One entry per CDR3 protein, called by TCRdb with MiXCR from the multiplex PCR reads. The table includes about 12,000 distinct CDR3 sequences, 66% detected once. The sequencing sample was made of brain tumor tissue. These receptors originate from a male donor with glioblastoma.

With regard to this clonotype: One end of the junction fails to match germline, which may point to a read error. This rearrangement joins TRBV6-2 or TRBV6-3 to TRBJ1-1, with D unresolved. The CDR3 has 14 amino acids. Germline CDR1 is MNHEY and CDR2 is SVGEGT. This chain's CDR3 is CANSYSDGNTEAFF. CDR3 DNA: TGTGCCAACAGTTACTCCGACGGAAACACTGAAGCTTTCTTT.

This clonotype was recorded many times. Sequence at one end of the junction differs from germline and may be a read error. V and J are TRBV10-3 and TRBJ1-2; D remains ambiguous. This CDR3 comprises 14 residues. Germline V lookup: CDR1 ENHRY, CDR2 SYGVKD. CDR3 protein: CAISESLGSDGCAF. In DNA, the CDR3 is TGTGCCATCAGTGAGTCTCTGGGGTCAGATGGCTGCGCCTTC.

Judged by abundance, this clonotype is medium-sized. The chain couples TRBV5-5 to TRBJ1-1, with D unclear. V shed 4 bases and J shed 8 bases, with 18 bases lying between them. Germline V lookup: CDR1 SGHKS, CDR2 YYEKEE (reference sequence). The CDR3 contains 14 residues. The CDR3 protein is CASSRTYMISEAFF. The CDR3 DNA sequence: TGTGCCAGCAGCCGCACTTACATGATCAGCGAAGCTTTCTTT.

To note about this clonotype: Since the CDR3 does not end with the conserved phenylalanine or tryptophan, this likely comes from a read error. Because the CDR3's place on the DNA is in doubt, the DNA is left out and the CDR3 is given as listed by TCRdb. The gene calls are TRBV20-1 and TRBJ1-6; the D call in the table, TRBD1, was not verified against the DNA. Germline lookup yields CDR1 DFQATT and CDR2 SNEGSKA (reference sequence). Including both end residues, the CDR3 is 15 amino acids long. CDR3 sequence: CSARESRGANSPFHI.

With respect to this clonotype: Since no conserved phenylalanine or tryptophan closes the CDR3, a read error is the likely cause. The V gene is TRBV6-6, the J gene TRBJ2-7; D is undetermined. CDR3 length equals 12 residues. Germline values: CDR1 MNHNY, CDR2 SVGAGI (reference sequence). The chain's CDR3 is CASNYTYYEQYY. CDR3 coding DNA: TGTGCCAGCAATTACACTTACTACGAGCAGTACTAT.

A word on this clonotype: The conserved closing phenylalanine or tryptophan is absent in this CDR3, likely reflecting a read error. This rearrangement joins TRBV20-1 to TRBJ2-1, with D perhaps matching TRBD1 (5 bases). The CDR3 is 14 amino acids. The germline V gene encodes CDR1 DFQATT and CDR2 SNEGSKA (reference sequence). V lost 0 bases, J lost 8 bases, and 14 bases lay in between. This CDR3 is CSARDEAGLYEQFS. The CDR3 DNA is TGCAGTGCTAGAGATGAGGCAGGGTTGTATGAGCAGTTCTCA.

The V gene is TRBV13, the J gene TRBJ1-2, with 9 bases lining up with TRBD1. This CDR3 region has 14 residues. Germline CDR1 and CDR2: PRHDT and FYEKMQ (reference sequence). V lost 5 bases and J lost 10; bases outside the gene matches: 11. This chain's CDR3 is CASSHVRDRVFYTF. CDR3 in DNA: TGTGCCAGCAGCCACGTCCGGGACAGGGTATTCTACACCTTC.

The rearrangement uses TRBV11-2 and TRBJ2-7, with D perhaps TRBD1 or TRBD2 (5 bases each). V was clipped by 3 bases and J by 2 bases, with 14 bases between them. CDR3 length equals 15 residues. CDR1 is SGHAT, CDR2 FQNNGV, per germline. In DNA form, the CDR3 reads TGTGCCAGCAGCTTGGGACCGCCACGGGCCTACGAGCAGTACTTC. Its translation: CASSLGPPRAYEQYF.

Note on this clonotype: The conserved closing phenylalanine or tryptophan is absent in this CDR3, likely reflecting a read error. The genes are TRBV29-1 and TRBJ1-6, with D possibly TRBD1 on 6 matching bases. V lost 4 bases to trimming and J lost 10 bases, with 14 bases between them. The CDR3 spans 13 residues. The germline V gene has CDR1 SQVTM and CDR2 ANQGSEA. In DNA form, the CDR3 reads TGCAGCGTTGTCATGGACAGAGAATCACCCCTCCACATT. The encoded protein is CSVVMDRESPLHI.

The chain uses TRBV20-1 and TRBJ2-3; 15 bases match TRBD2. J lost 0 bases, V lost 4 bases, and 14 bases had no gene match. The germline V gene has CDR1 DFQATT and CDR2 SNEGSKA (reference sequence). The CDR3 runs 20 residues. This chain's CDR3 is CSANCPGLAGGPRSTDTQYF. CDR3 DNA sequence: TGCAGTGCTAATTGCCCCGGACTAGCGGGAGGGCCGAGAAGCACAGATACGCAGTATTTT.

This clonotype was recorded once. The genes are TRBV12-3 or TRBV12-4 and TRBJ2-2, with TRBD2 matching over 11 bases. V gave up 4 bases and J gave up 2 bases; unmatched junction bases: 9. The CDR3 loop spans 18 amino acids. The CDR3 is CASSSRLAGPINTGELFF. The CDR3 region has the DNA TGTGCCAGCAGTTCCCGACTAGCGGGACCTATAAACACCGGGGAGCTGTTTTTT.

This clonotype was detected only once. J is TRBJ2-2 and V is TRBV12-3 or TRBV12-4; 7 nucleotides align to TRBD1. The CDR3 contains 13 residues. Unmatched junction bases numbered 5, after V lost 8 bases and J lost 5 bases. CDR3 bases: TGTGCCAGCGGAGACAGGGAGACCGGGGAGCTGTTTTTT. Protein sequence: CASGDRETGELFF.

The chain joins TRBV20-1 to TRBJ2-7; D might be TRBD2 (6 bases). Germline CDR1 reads DFQATT; CDR2 reads SNEGSKA (reference sequence). This CDR3 spans 15 amino acids. The V gene lost 7 bases and the J gene lost 6 bases, with 25 bases spanning the gap. In DNA form, the CDR3 reads TGCAGTGTTAGCACATTCGGGAGAACGGTCGTCGAGCAGTACTTC. It encodes CSVSTFGRTVVEQYF.

Comments on this clonotype: The conserved phenylalanine or tryptophan normally closing the CDR3 is absent here, so this likely arose from a read error. V is TRBV20-1 and J is TRBJ2-2; TRBD2 matches 8 bases. The CDR3 extends over 12 amino acids. CDR1 and CDR2 from the germline V gene are DFQATT and SNEGSKA (reference sequence). CDR3 residues: CSVLADGGELFY. CDR3 bases: TGCAGCGTACTAGCGGACGGCGGGGAGCTGTTTTAT.